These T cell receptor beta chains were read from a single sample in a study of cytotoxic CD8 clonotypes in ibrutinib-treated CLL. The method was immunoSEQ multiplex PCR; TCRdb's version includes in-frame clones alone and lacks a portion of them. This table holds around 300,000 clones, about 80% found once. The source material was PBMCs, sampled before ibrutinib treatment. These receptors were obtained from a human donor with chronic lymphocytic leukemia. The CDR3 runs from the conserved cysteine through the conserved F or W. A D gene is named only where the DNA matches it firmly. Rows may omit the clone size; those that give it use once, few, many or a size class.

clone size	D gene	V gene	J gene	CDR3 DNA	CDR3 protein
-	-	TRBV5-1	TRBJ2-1	TGCGCCAGCAGCTTTCTAACAGGTACGGATGAGCAGTTCTTC	CASSFLTGTDEQFF
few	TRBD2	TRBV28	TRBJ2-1	TGTGCCAGCAGTTTCCCGACTAGCGGGAGGAGTTCCTACAATGAGCAGTTCTTC	CASSFPTSGRSSYNEQFF
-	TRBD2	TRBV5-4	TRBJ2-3	TGTGCCAGCAGCCCGTCCAGACTAGCCGGAACAGATACGCAGTATTTT	CASSPSRLAGTDTQYF
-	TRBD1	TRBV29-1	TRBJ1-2	TGCAGCGTTACGGGACAGGGGGGATGGTATGGCTACACCTTC	CSVTGQGGWYGYTF
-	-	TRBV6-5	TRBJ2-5	TGTGCCAGCAGGGAAATAGGGGAGACCCAGTACTTC	CASREIGETQYF
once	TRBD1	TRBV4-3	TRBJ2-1	TGCGCCAGCAGCCATGACTCCGGTGGGACAGGGATACTCAATGAGCAGTTCTTC	CASSHDSGGTGILNEQFF
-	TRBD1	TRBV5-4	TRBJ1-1	TGTGCCAGCAGCTTGAAAGGGACAGGGAGGAACACTGAAGCTTTCTTT	CASSLKGTGRNTEAFF
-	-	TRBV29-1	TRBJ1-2	TGCAGCGTTGAAGTGGGAGGGTCCGGCTATGGCTACACCTTC	CSVEVGGSGYGYTF
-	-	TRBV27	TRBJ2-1	TGTGCCAGCAGTTTTATCGACGTAGGGGCCTACAATGAGCAGTTCTTC	CASSFIDVGAYNEQFF
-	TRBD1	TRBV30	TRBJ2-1	TGTGCCTGGAGTCATTGGGACAGGGGTGAGCAGTTCTTC	CAWSHWDRGEQFF
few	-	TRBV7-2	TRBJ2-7	TGTGCCAGCAGCTCGATCTACGAGCAGTACTTC	CASSSIYEQYF
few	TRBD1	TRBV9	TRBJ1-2	TGTGCCAGCTTCAGGGGACAGGATGGCTACACCTTC	CASFRGQDGYTF
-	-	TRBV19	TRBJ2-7	TGTGCCAGTAGAGACTCGCTCCACGAGCAGTACTTC	CASRDSLHEQYF
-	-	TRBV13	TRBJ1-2	TGTGCCAGCAGCACCGGAGACAGGCTCCTCTATGGCTACACCTTC	CASSTGDRLLYGYTF
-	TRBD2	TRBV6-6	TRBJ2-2	TGTGCCAGCAGTAACAGACTAGCGGGGGATACCGGGGAGCTGTTTTTT	CASSNRLAGDTGELFF
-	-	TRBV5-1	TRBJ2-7	TGCGCCAGCAGCCAGGGAAGCTCCTACGAGCAGTACTTC	CASSQGSSYEQYF
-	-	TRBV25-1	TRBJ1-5	TGTGCCAGCAGCCAGGAGTACAATCAGCCCCAGCATTTT	CASSQEYNQPQHF
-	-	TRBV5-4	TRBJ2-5	TGTGCCAGCAGGGCAGGTTTGGGGGAGACCCAGTACTTC	CASRAGLGETQYF
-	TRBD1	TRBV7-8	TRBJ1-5	TGTGCCAGCAGCTTTCGACAGGGAGGCAATCAGCCCCAGCATTTT	CASSFRQGGNQPQHF
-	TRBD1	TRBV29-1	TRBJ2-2	TGCAGCGCCACGACAGGGGCGGCGAACACCGGGGAGCTGTTTTTT	CSATTGAANTGELFF
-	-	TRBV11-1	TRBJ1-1	TGTGCCAGCAGCTGGGCAGTGAACACTGAAGCTTTCTTT	CASSWAVNTEAFF
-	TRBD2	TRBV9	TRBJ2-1	TGTGCCAGCAGCGGTAGTGAGGGGACTAGCGTGTACAATGAGCAGTTCTTC	CASSGSEGTSVYNEQFF
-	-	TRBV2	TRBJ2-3	TGTGCCAGCAGTCGGGACCCCGTCAGTACAGATACGCAGTATTTT	CASSRDPVSTDTQYF
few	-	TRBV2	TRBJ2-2	TGTGCCAGCAGTGAATTGGTAGCTACCGGGGAGCTGTTTTTT	CASSELVATGELFF
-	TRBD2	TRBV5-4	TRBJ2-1	TGTGCCAGCAGCTTGGGGGGAGTAGCGGGAGTCAATGAGCAGTTCTTC	CASSLGGVAGVNEQFF
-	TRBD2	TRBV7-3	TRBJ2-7	TGTGCCAGCAGCCCGAATAGCGGGATGGGAGGAGACGAGCAGTACTTC	CASSPNSGMGGDEQYF
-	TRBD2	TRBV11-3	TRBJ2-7	TGTGCCAGCAGCTTAGGTCGACTAGCGGGAGCGCAGTACTTC	CASSLGRLAGAQYF
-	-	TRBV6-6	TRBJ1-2	TGTGCCGCAAGAGGGGGAGGGAACTATGGCTACACCTTC	CAARGGGNYGYTF
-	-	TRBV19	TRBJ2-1	TGTGCCAGTACCGACCGCGCGGGGTACAATGAGCAGTTCTTC	CASTDRAGYNEQFF
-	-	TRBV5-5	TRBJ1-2	TGTGCCAGCAGCTTGCCAGGTAGTAGCTATGGCTACACCTTC	CASSLPGSSYGYTF
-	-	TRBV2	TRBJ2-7	TGTGCCAGCAGTTACCGTTACAGCAACTACGAGCAGTACTTC	CASSYRYSNYEQYF
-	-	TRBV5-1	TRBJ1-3	TGCGCCAGCAGGTCCGACGCCTCTGGAAACACCATATATTTT	CASRSDASGNTIYF
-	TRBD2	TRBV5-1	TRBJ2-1	TGCGCCAGCAGCTTGGGTACTAGCGGGCCTTTGGATGAGCAGTTCTTC	CASSLGTSGPLDEQFF
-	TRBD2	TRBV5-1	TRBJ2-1	TGCGCCAGCAGCTTGCGGGTTAGCGGGAGTAATGAGCAGTTCTTC	CASSLRVSGSNEQFF
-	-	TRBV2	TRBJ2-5	TGTGCCAGGCAAGGCCCAGCACAAGAGACCCAGTACTTC	CARQGPAQETQYF
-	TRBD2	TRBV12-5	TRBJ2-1	TGTGCTAGTGGTTTCGGGCGGGAGCGCAATGAGCAGTTCTTC	CASGFGRERNEQFF
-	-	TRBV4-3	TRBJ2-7	TGCGCCAGCAGCCAATCACTAGCCTACGAGCAGTACTTC	CASSQSLAYEQYF
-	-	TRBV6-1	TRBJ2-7	TGTGCCAGCACCATTTGGGGGGAAGGGTACGAGCAGTACTTC	CASTIWGEGYEQYF
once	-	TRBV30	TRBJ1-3	TGTGCCTGGAGTAAACACCCGGCGACTTTAAACACCATATATTTT	CAWSKHPATLNTIYF
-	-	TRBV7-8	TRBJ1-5	TGTGCCAGCAGCCCCACAGGGCTGGCGCCCCAGCATTTT	CASSPTGLAPQHF
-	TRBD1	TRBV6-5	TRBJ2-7	TGTGCCAGCAAACCAACCAGGGACAGGACCTACGAGCAGTACTTC	CASKPTRDRTYEQYF
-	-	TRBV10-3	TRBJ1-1	TGTGCCATCAGTGGGTCCCCCGGGGACACTGAAGCTTTCTTT	CAISGSPGDTEAFF
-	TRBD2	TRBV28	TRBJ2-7	TGTGCCAGCGGCCCACTCACTAGCGGCACCTACGAGCAGTACTTC	CASGPLTSGTYEQYF
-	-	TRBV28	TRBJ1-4	TGTGCCACCCACAGAGCAACTAATGAAAAACTGTTTTTT	CATHRATNEKLFF
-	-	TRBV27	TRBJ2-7	TGTGCCAGCTCCCGTGAGACAGGAACCTACGAGCAGTACTTC	CASSRETGTYEQYF
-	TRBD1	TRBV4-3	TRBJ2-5	TGCGCCAGCAGCCAGTTGGGACAGGCTCAAGAGACCCAGTACTTC	CASSQLGQAQETQYF
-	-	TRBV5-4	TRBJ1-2	TGTGCCAGCAGCTTGGACCTCACAGATAACTATGGCTACACCTTC	CASSLDLTDNYGYTF
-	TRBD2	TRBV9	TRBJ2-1	TGTGCCAGCAGCCCTTCTAGCGGGAATGAGCAGTTCTTC	CASSPSSGNEQFF
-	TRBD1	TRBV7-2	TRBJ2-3	TGTGCCAGCAGCTTGGCAGGGGGCGCAGATACGCAGTATTTT	CASSLAGGADTQYF
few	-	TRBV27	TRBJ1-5	TGTGCCAGCAGTCCGAGTTACAATCAGCCCCAGCATTTT	CASSPSYNQPQHF
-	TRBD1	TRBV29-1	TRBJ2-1	TGCAGCGTTGAAGGTGTGACAGGGGGGAACTACAATGAGCAGTTCTTC	CSVEGVTGGNYNEQFF
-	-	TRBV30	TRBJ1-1	TGTGCCTGGAACTCCGGGACAAAGAGTGAAGCTTTCTTT	CAWNSGTKSEAFF
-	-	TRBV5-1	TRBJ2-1	TGCGCCAGCAGTTCCGAGACCAAAAACAATGAGCAGTTCTTC	CASSSETKNNEQFF
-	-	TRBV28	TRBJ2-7	TGTGCCAGCCAACTTACAGGGACCCCCTACGAGCAGTACTTC	CASQLTGTPYEQYF
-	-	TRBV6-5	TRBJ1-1	TGTGCCAGCAACCGGGACCGTGAAGCTTTCTTT	CASNRDREAFF